This T cell receptor beta chain is drawn from a study of shared clonotypes between healthy human individuals. Terminally differentiated effector memory CD45RA+ cells were excluded by CCR7 positive selection of CD45RO-negative cells. Germline-derived CDR1 and CDR2 are LGHNA and YNFKEQ. V was clipped by 3 bases and J by 5 bases, with 8 bases between them. There are 13 residues in the CDR3. Profiling relied on immunoSEQ multiplex PCR, and the TCRdb table lists in-frame clones only, not all of them. Among about 590,000 clones listed, about 95% were seen once. The TCR comes from a woman aged 25 to 39 in good health. Material: naive CD8+ T cells sorted from blood. V and J are TRBV4-2 and TRBJ1-5; D gene uncertain. CDR3 nucleotide sequence: TGTGCCAGCAGCCACGAGGTCGATCAGCCCCAGCATTTT. It codes for CASSHEVDQPQHF.